The present T cell receptor (beta chain) was sequenced within a study of blood T cell repertoires in COVID-19. Study information: Italy, Spain and the United States were the sources of the convalescent and acute COVID-19 samples. PBMCs, B-cell-depleted T cells, or T cells were the source of the cDNA or gDNA that made up the material.

V shed 6 bases and J 1 base; nucleotides not matched to a gene: 6. Germline loops: CDR1 MNHEY, CDR2 SMNVEV (reference sequence). The CDR3 is 16 residues long. Only one count was recorded for this clone. How the authors handled the data: For nucleated cells, counts were estimated from reference gene primer amplification. The protocol was immunoSEQ multiplex PCR, while the TCRdb copy is restricted to in-frame clones and leaves out a portion. D and trimming come from the DNA, and the V and J calls and clone size come from that table. The top ten hold just under 20% of the sample, which has 200,000 to 250,000 clones, 80% to 90% seen once.

Specimen: peripheral blood. The chain couples TRBV27 to TRBJ2-3; 11 nucleotides agree with TRBD2. The sequence was collected from a man aged 25-40 years with active or convalescent COVID-19. The CDR3 DNA reads TGTGCCAGCAGGGGAGGACTAGCGGGTCGCACAGATACGCAGTATTTT. Its translation: CASRGGLAGRTDTQYF.